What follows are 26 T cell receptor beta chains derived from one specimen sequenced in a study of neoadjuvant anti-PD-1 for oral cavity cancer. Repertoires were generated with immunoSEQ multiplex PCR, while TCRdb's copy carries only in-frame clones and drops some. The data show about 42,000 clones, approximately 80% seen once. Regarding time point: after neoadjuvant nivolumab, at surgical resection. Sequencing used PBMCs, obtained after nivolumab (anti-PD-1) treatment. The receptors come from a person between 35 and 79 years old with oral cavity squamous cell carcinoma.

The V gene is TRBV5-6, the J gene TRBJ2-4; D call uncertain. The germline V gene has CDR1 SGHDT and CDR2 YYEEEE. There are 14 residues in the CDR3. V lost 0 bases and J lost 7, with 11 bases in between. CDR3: CASSLGPLGNIQYF. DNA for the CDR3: TGTGCCAGCAGCTTGGGACCGCTCGGCAACATTCAGTACTTC.

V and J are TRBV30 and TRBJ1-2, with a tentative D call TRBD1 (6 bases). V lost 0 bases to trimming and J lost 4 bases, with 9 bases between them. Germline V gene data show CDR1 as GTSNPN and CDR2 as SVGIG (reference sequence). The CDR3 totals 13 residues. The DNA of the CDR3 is TGTGCCTGGAGTGTGACAGGAATCTATGGCTACACCTTC. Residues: CAWSVTGIYGYTF.

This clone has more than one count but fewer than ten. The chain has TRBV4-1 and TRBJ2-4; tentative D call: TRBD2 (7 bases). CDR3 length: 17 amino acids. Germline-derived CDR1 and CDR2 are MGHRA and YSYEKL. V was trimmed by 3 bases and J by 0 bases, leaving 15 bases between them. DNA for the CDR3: TGCGCCAGCAGCCAGAGGGGGGGGCCCCAAGCCAAAAACATTCAGTACTTC. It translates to CASSQRGGPQAKNIQYF.

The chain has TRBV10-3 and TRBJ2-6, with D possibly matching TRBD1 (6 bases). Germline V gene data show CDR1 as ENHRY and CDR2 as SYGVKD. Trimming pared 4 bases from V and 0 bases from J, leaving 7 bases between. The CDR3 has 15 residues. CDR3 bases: TGTGCCATCAGTGGACAGGTCTCTGGGGCCAACGTCCTGACTTTC. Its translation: CAISGQVSGANVLTF.

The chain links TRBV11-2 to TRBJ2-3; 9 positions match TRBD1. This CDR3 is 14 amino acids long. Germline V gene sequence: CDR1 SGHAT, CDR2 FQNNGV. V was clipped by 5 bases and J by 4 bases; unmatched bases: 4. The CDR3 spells CASSTRQGADTQYF. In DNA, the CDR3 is TGTGCCAGCAGCACTAGACAGGGGGCAGATACGCAGTATTTT.

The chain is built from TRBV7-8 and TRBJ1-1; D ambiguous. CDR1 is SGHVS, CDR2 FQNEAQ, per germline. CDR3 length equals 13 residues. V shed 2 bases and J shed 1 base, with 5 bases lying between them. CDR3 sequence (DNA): TGTGCCAGCAGCTTATATAGGAACACTGAAGCTTTCTTT. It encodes CASSLYRNTEAFF.

This chain's CDR3 is CASSATPPGAASGNTIYF. CDR3 nucleotide sequence: TGTGCCAGCAGTGCAACCCCCCCGGGGGCCGCCTCTGGAAACACCATATATTTT. The gene calls are TRBV6-1 and TRBJ1-3; TRBD1 might be the D (6 bases). V gave up 4 bases and J gave up 0 bases, with 19 bases separating them. The CDR3 loop spans 18 amino acids. CDR1 is MNHNS and CDR2 is SASEGT in the germline V gene.

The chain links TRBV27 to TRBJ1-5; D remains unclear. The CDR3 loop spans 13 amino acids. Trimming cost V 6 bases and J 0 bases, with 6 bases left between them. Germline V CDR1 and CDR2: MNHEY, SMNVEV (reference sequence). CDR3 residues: CASRGTSNQPQHF. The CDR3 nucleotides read TGTGCCAGCAGAGGCACTAGCAATCAGCCCCAGCATTTT.

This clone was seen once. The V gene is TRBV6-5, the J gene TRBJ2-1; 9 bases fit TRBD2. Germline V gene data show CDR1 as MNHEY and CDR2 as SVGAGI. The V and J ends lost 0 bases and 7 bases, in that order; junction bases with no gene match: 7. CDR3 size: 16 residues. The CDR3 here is CASSYSWDSGRNEQFF. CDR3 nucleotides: TGTGCCAGCAGTTACTCGTGGGACAGCGGGAGGAATGAGCAGTTCTTC.

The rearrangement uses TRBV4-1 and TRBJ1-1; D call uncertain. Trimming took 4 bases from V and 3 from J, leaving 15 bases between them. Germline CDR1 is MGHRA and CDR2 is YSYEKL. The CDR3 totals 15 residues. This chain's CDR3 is CASSRSGVGDTEAFF. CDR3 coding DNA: TGCGCCAGCAGCCGGTCCGGGGTTGGGGACACTGAAGCTTTCTTT.

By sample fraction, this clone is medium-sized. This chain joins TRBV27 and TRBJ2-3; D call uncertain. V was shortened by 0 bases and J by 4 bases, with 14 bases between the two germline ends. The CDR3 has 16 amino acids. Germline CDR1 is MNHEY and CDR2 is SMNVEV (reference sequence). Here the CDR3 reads CASSLSDLVSSDTQYF. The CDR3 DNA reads TGTGCCAGCAGTTTATCCGATTTGGTATCCTCAGATACGCAGTATTTT.

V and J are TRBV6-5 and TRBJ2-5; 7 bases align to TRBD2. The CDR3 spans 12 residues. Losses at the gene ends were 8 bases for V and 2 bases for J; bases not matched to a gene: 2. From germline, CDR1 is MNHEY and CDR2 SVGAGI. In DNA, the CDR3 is TGTGCCAGCGGGAGGGGACAAGAGACCCAGTACTTC. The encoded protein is CASGRGQETQYF.

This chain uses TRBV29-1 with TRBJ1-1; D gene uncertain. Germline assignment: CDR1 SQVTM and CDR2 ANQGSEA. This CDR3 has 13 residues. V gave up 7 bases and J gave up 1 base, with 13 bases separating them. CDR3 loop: CSARSSGNTEAFF. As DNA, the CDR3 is TGCAGCGCCAGGTCCAGCGGGAACACTGAAGCTTTCTTT.

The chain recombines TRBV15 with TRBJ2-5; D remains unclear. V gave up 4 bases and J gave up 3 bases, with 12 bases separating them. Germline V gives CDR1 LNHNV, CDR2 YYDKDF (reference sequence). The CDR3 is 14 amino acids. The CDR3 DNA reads TGTGCCACCAGCAAGAACATAGTCGAAGAGACCCAGTACTTC. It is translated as CATSKNIVEETQYF.

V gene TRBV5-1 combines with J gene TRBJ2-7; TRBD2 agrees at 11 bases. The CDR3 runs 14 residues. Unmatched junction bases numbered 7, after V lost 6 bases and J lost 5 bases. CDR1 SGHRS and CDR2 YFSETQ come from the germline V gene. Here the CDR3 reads CASTPSGRSDEQYF. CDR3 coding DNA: TGCGCCAGCACCCCTAGCGGGAGGAGTGACGAGCAGTACTTC.

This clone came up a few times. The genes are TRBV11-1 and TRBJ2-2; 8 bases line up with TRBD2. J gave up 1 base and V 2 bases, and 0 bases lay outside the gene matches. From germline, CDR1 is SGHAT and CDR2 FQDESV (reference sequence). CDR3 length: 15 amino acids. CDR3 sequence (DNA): TGTGCCAGCAGCTTACTAGCGGGGAACACCGGGGAGCTGTTTTTT. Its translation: CASSLLAGNTGELFF.

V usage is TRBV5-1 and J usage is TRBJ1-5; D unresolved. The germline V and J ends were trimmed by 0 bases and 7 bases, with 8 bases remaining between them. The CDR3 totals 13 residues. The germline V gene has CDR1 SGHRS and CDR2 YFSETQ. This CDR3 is CASSLDWAQPQHF. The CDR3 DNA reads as TGCGCCAGCAGCTTGGATTGGGCGCAGCCCCAGCATTTT. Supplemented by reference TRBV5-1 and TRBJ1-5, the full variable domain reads KAGVTQTPRYLIKTRGQQVTLSCSPISGHRSVSWYQQTPGQGLQFLFEYFSETQRNKGNFPGRFSGRQFSNSRSEMNVSTLELGDSALYLCASSLDWAQPQHFGDGTRLSIL.

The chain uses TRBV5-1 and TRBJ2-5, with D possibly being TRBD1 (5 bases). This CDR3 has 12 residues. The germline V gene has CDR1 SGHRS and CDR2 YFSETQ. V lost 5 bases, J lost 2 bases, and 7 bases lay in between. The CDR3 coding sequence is TGCGCCAGCAGTACAGGTCAAGAGACCCAGTACTTC. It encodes CASSTGQETQYF.

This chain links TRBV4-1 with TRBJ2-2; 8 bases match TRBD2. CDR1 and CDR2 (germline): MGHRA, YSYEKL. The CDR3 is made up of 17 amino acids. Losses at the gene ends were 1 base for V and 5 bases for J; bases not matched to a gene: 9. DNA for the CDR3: TGCGCCAGCAGCCAAGCTGATCAAGCGGGAGCTACCGGGGAGCTGTTTTTT. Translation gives CASSQADQAGATGELFF.

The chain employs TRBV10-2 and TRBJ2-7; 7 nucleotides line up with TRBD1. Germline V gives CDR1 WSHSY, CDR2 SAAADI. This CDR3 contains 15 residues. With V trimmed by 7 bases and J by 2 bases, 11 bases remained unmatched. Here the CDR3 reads CASIADRAGAYEQYF. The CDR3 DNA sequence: TGCGCCAGCATCGCCGACAGGGCTGGGGCCTACGAGCAGTACTTC.

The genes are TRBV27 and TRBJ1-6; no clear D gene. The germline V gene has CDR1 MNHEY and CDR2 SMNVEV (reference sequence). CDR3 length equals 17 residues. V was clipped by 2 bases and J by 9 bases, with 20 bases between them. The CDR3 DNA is TGTGCCAGCAGTTTAGGTAGACCCACTCCCGGTCTTTCACCCCTCCACTTT. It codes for CASSLGRPTPGLSPLHF.

CDR3 coding DNA: TGTGCCAGCAGGGATTTGGACAGCCTCTCCTACGAGCAGTACTTC. Residues: CASRDLDSLSYEQYF. This chain connects TRBV2 to TRBJ2-7; possible D gene TRBD1, 6 bases. Germline values: CDR1 SNHLY, CDR2 FYNNEI. The ends were cut back, 6 bases at V and 0 bases at J, with 15 bases in the middle. The CDR3 has 15 residues.

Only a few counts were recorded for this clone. CDR3 DNA sequence: TGCGCCAGCAGCCATACCCAGGGGGCTTGGCAGCCCCAGCATTTT. Translation gives CASSHTQGAWQPQHF. The chain links TRBV4-1 to TRBJ1-5; 8 bases are shared with TRBD1. The CDR3 has 15 residues. The V gene's germline CDR1 is MGHRA and CDR2 YSYEKL. Losses at the gene ends were 3 bases for V and 7 bases for J; bases not matched to a gene: 8.

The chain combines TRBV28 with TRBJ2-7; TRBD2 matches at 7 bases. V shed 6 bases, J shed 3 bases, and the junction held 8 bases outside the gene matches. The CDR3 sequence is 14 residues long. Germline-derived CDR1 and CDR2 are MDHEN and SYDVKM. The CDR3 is CASRLGVAGYEQYF. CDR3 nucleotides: TGTGCCAGCAGGCTTGGGGTAGCGGGCTACGAGCAGTACTTC.

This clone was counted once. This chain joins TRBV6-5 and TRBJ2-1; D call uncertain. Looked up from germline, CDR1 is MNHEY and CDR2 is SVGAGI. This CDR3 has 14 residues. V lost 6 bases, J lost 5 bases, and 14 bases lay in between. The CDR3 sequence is CASRRPLVDNEQFF. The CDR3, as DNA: TGTGCCAGCAGGCGTCCCTTGGTAGACAATGAGCAGTTCTTC.

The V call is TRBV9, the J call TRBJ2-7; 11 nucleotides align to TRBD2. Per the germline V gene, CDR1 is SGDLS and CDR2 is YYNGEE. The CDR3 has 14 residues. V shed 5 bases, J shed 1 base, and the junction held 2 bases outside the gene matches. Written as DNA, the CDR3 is TGTGCCAGCAGTTTAGCGGGAGGGTCCTACGAGCAGTACTTC. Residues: CASSLAGGSYEQYF.